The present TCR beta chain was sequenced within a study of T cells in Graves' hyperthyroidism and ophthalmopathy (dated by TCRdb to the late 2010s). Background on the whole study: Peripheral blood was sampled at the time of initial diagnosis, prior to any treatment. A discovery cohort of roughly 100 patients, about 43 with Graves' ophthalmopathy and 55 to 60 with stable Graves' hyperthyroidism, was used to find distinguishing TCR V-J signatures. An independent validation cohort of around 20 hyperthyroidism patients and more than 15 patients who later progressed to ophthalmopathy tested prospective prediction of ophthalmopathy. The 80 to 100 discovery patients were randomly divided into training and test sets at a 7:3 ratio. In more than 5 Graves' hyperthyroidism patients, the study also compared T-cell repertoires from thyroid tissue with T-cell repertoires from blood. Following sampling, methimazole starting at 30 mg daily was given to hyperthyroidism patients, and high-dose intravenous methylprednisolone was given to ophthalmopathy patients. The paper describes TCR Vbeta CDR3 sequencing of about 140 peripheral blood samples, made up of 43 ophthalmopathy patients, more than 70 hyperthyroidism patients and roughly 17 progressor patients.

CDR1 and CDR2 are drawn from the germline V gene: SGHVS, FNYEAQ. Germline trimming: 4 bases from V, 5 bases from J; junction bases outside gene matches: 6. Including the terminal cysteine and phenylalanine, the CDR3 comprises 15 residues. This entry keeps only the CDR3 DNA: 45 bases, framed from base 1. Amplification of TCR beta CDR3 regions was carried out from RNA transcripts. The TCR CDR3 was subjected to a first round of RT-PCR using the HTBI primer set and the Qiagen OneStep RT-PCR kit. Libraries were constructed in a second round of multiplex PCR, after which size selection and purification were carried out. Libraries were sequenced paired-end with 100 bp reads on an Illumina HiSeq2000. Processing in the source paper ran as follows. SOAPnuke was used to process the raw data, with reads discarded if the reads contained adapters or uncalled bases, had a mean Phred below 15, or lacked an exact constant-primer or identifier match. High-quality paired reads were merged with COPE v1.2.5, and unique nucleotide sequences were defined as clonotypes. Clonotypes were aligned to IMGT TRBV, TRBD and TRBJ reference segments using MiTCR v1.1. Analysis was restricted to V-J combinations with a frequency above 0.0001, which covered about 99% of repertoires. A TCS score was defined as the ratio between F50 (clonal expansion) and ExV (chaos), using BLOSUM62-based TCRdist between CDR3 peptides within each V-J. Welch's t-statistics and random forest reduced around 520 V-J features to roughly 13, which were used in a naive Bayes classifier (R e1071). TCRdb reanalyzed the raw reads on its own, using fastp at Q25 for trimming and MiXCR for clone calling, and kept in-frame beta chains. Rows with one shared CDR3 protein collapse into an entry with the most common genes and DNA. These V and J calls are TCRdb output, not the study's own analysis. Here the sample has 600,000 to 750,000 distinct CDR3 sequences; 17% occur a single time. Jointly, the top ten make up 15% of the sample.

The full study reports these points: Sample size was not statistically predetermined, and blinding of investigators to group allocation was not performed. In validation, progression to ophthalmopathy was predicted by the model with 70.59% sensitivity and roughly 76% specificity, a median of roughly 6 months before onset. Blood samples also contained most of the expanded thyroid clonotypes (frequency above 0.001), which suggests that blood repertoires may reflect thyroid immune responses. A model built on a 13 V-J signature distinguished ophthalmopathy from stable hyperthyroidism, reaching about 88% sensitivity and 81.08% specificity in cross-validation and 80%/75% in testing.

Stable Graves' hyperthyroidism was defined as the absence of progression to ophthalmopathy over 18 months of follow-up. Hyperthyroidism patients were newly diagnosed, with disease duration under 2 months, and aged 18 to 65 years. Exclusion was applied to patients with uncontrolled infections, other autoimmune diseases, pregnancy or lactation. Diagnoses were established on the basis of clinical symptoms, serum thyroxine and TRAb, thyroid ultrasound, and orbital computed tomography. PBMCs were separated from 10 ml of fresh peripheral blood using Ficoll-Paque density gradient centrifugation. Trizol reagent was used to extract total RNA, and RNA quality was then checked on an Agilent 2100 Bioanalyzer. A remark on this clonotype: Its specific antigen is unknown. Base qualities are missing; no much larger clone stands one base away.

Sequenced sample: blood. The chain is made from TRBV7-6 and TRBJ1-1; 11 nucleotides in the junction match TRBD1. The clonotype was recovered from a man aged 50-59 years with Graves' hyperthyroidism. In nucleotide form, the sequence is TGTGCCAGCAGCTGGGGACAGGGGGACCAAACTGAAGCTTTCTTT. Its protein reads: CASSWGQGDQTEAFF.